Presented here are 30 T cell receptor beta chains from one specimen sequenced in a study of blood T cell repertoires in COVID-19 (dated by TCRdb to 2020 to 2021). The method behind the library was the immunoSEQ multiplex PCR assay. The table was pulled from immuneACCESS by TCRdb, which kept in-frame rearrangements only. Such tables lose some clones; where checked, under half of the loss comes from unresolved V genes, and the rest has no known cause. This sample lists 85,000 to 90,000 clones; approximately 86% were detected once. The top ten clonotypes cover more than 1% of the sample. Sequenced: peripheral blood. The receptor source for this set is an elderly man with active or convalescent COVID-19.

The V call is TRBV27, the J call TRBJ2-7, with D unresolved. V was trimmed by 0 bases and J by 0 bases, leaving 12 bases between them. CDR1 is MNHEY, CDR2 SMNVEV, per germline (reference sequence). There are 16 residues in the CDR3. Here the CDR3 DNA reads TGTGCCAGCAGTTTATCTCTACCGTTGAGCTCCTACGAGCAGTACTTC. This gives the protein CASSLSLPLSSYEQYF.

This chain uses TRBV20-1 with TRBJ1-5; tentative D call: TRBD1 (5 bases). V lost 3 bases and J lost 5, with 11 bases in between. Germline CDR1 and CDR2: DFQATT and SNEGSKA (reference sequence). The CDR3 consists of 13 residues. The CDR3 region has the DNA TGCAGTGCTAGTGACAGTCCCCATCAGCCCCAGCATTTT. Protein sequence: CSASDSPHQPQHF.

This rearrangement joins TRBV30 to TRBJ1-1, with D unclear. The germline V gene has CDR1 GTSNPN and CDR2 SVGIG (reference sequence). This CDR3 is 13 amino acids long. Deletions cut 2 bases from V and 10 bases from J, with 17 bases between. DNA of the CDR3: TGTGCCTGGAGTCAACCCGGACGGGAGGGAGCTTTCTTT. This gives the protein CAWSQPGREGAFF.

This clone has only one observation. The rearrangement joins TRBV7-2 to TRBJ2-2, with D tentatively TRBD1 (6 bases). The length of the CDR3 is 15 residues. Per the germline V gene, CDR1 is SGHTA and CDR2 is FQGNSA. Trimming took off 0 bases at V and 4 bases at J, with 9 bases between the two ends. CDR3 in amino acids: CASSLALGGTGELFF. In nucleotides, the CDR3 is TGTGCCAGCAGCTTAGCGCTAGGGGGCACCGGGGAGCTGTTTTTT.

J is TRBJ2-3 and V is TRBV6-6; D may be TRBD2 (6 bases). V dropped 10 bases and J dropped 1 base, with 12 bases sitting between them. Germline CDR1 MNHNY, CDR2 SVGAGI (reference sequence). The CDR3 loop spans 13 amino acids. CDR3 amino acids: CATAGGGTDTQYF. Here the CDR3 DNA reads TGTGCCACCGCCGGCGGGGGCACAGATACGCAGTATTTT.

V gene TRBV6-6 combines with J gene TRBJ2-1; 9 nucleotides match TRBD2. There are 15 residues in the CDR3. Losses at the gene ends were 1 base for V and 5 bases for J; bases not matched to a gene: 3. Germline CDR1 is MNHNY and CDR2 is SVGAGI (reference sequence). The CDR3 DNA follows: TGTGCCAGCAGTTACTTCGCTAGCGGGGACAATGAGCAGTTCTTC. Translating it yields CASSYFASGDNEQFF.

The chain couples TRBV19 to TRBJ2-1; 10 bases fit TRBD2. Trimming removed 5 bases from V and 10 bases from J; junction bases left unmatched: 5. The CDR3 totals 13 residues. In germline, CDR1 is LNHDA, CDR2 SQIVND (reference sequence). CDR3 in amino acids: CASSALAGEEQFF. The CDR3 DNA follows: TGTGCCAGTAGTGCTCTAGCGGGGGAGGAGCAGTTCTTC.

The chain couples TRBV3-1 (or the pseudogene TRBV3-2) to TRBJ1-2, with TRBD1 identical over 10 bases. J gave up 4 bases and V 1 base, and 6 bases lay outside the gene matches. The CDR3 length is 16 residues. Germline V lookup: CDR1 LGHDT, CDR2 YNNKEL (reference sequence). The CDR3 spells CASSQVATGGSYGYTF. The CDR3 DNA reads TGTGCCAGCAGCCAAGTAGCGACAGGGGGCAGCTATGGCTACACCTTC.

The genes are TRBV9 and TRBJ1-3; tentative D call: TRBD1 (6 bases). This CDR3 is built from 13 residues. Between the trimmed V and J ends, which lost 6 bases and 4 bases, there was a span of 11 bases. Germline CDR1 is SGDLS and CDR2 is YYNGEE. CDR3 sequence (DNA): TGTGCCAGCAAGGGGGTCCTCGGAAACACCATATATTTT. Protein: CASKGVLGNTIYF.

The V call is TRBV6-4, the J call TRBJ1-5; D unclear. In germline, CDR1 is MRHNA, CDR2 SNTAGT. This CDR3 region has 21 residues. V was cut by 2 bases and J by 1 base, with 27 bases left in between. In DNA, the CDR3 is TGTGCCAGCAGTGACAAGCGCCGGCCCGAGATCTCTTCTAAAAGCAATCAGCCCCAGCATTTT. Translation gives CASSDKRRPEISSKSNQPQHF.

The gene calls are TRBV19 and TRBJ1-2; no reliable D call. The CDR3 sequence is 12 residues long. V was pared by 7 bases and J by 4 bases, with 10 bases between. Per germline, CDR1 LNHDA and CDR2 SQIVND (reference sequence). CDR3 residues: CASNGRRYGYTF. The DNA for the CDR3 is TGTGCCAGTAATGGCAGGCGCTATGGCTACACCTTC.

The rearrangement uses TRBV5-1 and TRBJ1-4, with D maybe TRBD1 (6 bases). This CDR3 has 17 amino acids. Trimming left V 0 bases short and J 4 bases short, with 16 bases between. The germline V gene encodes CDR1 SGHRS and CDR2 YFSETQ. CDR3 DNA: TGCGCCAGCAGCTTGGGGGAACAGGGACTAATTAATGAAAAACTGTTTTTT. This sequence encodes CASSLGEQGLINEKLFF.

This chain links TRBV6-2 or TRBV6-3 with TRBJ2-1; 11 nucleotides match TRBD1. CDR3 length equals 16 residues. V lost 5 bases to trimming and J lost 8 bases; unmatched junction nucleotides: 11. Germline assignment: CDR1 MNHEY and CDR2 SVGEGT. Here the CDR3 DNA reads TGTGCCAGCAGTGACAAAACCGGGACAGGGGGATATGAGCAGTTCTTC. Encoded protein: CASSDKTGTGGYEQFF.

This chain uses TRBV5-1 with TRBJ2-1; 10 nucleotides match TRBD2. Germline CDR1 is SGHRS and CDR2 is YFSETQ. The CDR3 contains 16 residues. V gave up 4 bases and J gave up 4 bases; unmatched junction bases: 8. This CDR3 is CASSQQASGSYNEQFF. In DNA form, the CDR3 reads TGCGCCAGCAGCCAGCAGGCTAGCGGGAGTTACAATGAGCAGTTCTTC.

The CDR3 DNA reads as TGTGCCTGGAGTGTACTCGACAGGGACGAGCAGTACTTC. It codes for CAWSVLDRDEQYF. The chain is built from TRBV30 and TRBJ2-7, with TRBD1 matching over 7 bases. CDR1 and CDR2 (germline): GTSNPN, SVGIG (reference sequence). Trimming cost V 0 bases and J 5 bases; bases outside gene matches: 4. The CDR3 contains 13 residues.

The chain couples TRBV6-2 or TRBV6-3 to TRBJ1-2, with 11 nucleotides matching TRBD1. Germline assignment: CDR1 MNHEY and CDR2 SVGEGT. The CDR3 totals 15 residues. The ends lost 4 bases at V and 4 bases at J; junction bases unmatched: 5. In DNA form, the CDR3 reads TGTGCCAGCAGTTCTCGGACAGGGGGCATCTATGGCTACACCTTC. Amino acid sequence: CASSSRTGGIYGYTF.

The rearrangement joins TRBV9 to TRBJ2-2; weak D call: TRBD2 (5 bases). CDR3 length: 15 residues. Deletions cut 5 bases from V and 7 bases from J, with 18 bases between. The germline CDR1 and CDR2 sequences are SGDLS and YYNGEE. The CDR3 loop is CASSSDGVSYGELFF. CDR3 in DNA: TGTGCCAGCAGTTCGGACGGGGTCTCCTACGGGGAGCTGTTTTTT.

This chain connects TRBV28 to TRBJ2-7, with D perhaps matching TRBD1 (6 bases). The CDR3 spans 12 residues. Germline CDR1 MDHEN, CDR2 SYDVKM. V was shortened by 6 bases and J by 6 bases, with 12 bases between the two germline ends. The CDR3 here is CASSKQGTEQYF. The CDR3 DNA is TGTGCCAGCAGCAAGCAGGGGACCGAGCAGTACTTC.

V is TRBV18 and J is TRBJ2-5; D gene ambiguous. Germline loops: CDR1 KGHSH, CDR2 LQKENI. Trimming pared 3 bases from V and 1 base from J, leaving 3 bases between. This CDR3 contains 12 residues. The CDR3 reads CASSPSQETQYF. Here the CDR3 DNA reads TGTGCCAGCTCACCTAGCCAAGAGACCCAGTACTTC.

The chain uses TRBV9 and TRBJ2-3; TRBD2 might be the D (6 bases). The V and J ends lost 5 bases and 5 bases respectively, with 18 bases between them. The CDR3 length is 15 residues. Germline V lookup: CDR1 SGDLS, CDR2 YYNGEE. CDR3 DNA: TGTGCCAGCAGGCGGGGCAGAGGAGGAGTAGATACGCAGTATTTT. This gives the protein CASRRGRGGVDTQYF.

The V gene is TRBV7-3, the J gene TRBJ1-2; 7 bases fit TRBD1. Germline loops: CDR1 SGHTA, CDR2 FQGTGA. V lost 6 bases, J lost 0 bases, and 4 bases stayed unmatched. The CDR3 loop spans 14 amino acids. The CDR3 region is CASSRQGTNYGYTF. CDR3 nucleotide sequence: TGTGCCAGCAGTCGACAGGGAACTAACTATGGCTACACCTTC.

The genes are TRBV9 and TRBJ2-2; D remains ambiguous. The CDR3 is 13 amino acids. CDR1 and CDR2 (germline): SGDLS, YYNGEE. V was clipped by 7 bases and J by 0 bases, with 7 bases between them. The CDR3 DNA sequence: TGTGCCAGCTCGCGGTCGAACACCGGGGAGCTGTTTTTT. Translation: CASSRSNTGELFF.

The gene calls are TRBV28 and TRBJ1-5; D remains ambiguous. From germline, CDR1 is MDHEN and CDR2 SYDVKM. Trimming pared 7 bases from V and 4 bases from J, leaving 8 bases between. The CDR3 consists of 12 residues. The CDR3 here is CASNAQNQPQHF. Written as DNA, the CDR3 is TGTGCCAGCAACGCTCAGAATCAGCCCCAGCATTTT.

The genes are TRBV5-1 and TRBJ1-2; a possible D gene is TRBD1 (6 bases). Trimming took off 0 bases at V and 7 bases at J, with 16 bases between the two ends. Germline CDR1 and CDR2: SGHRS and YFSETQ. The CDR3 extends over 15 amino acids. As DNA, the CDR3 is TGCGCCAGCAGCTTGGACCCCGTGGGGGCGCCTGGCTACACCTTC. Translating gives CASSLDPVGAPGYTF.

V usage is TRBV10-3 and J usage is TRBJ2-1; the D gene is possibly TRBD2 (6 bases). CDR3 length: 16 amino acids. Between the trimmed V and J ends, which lost 6 bases and 6 bases, there was a span of 21 bases. Germline assignment: CDR1 ENHRY and CDR2 SYGVKD. The CDR3 DNA is TGTGCCATCAGGCAGCTTGCGACAGCGGGCACCAATGAGCAGTTCTTC. Translated: CAIRQLATAGTNEQFF.

This chain connects TRBV19 to TRBJ1-2; 8 bases line up with TRBD1. The CDR3 covers 13 residues. J gave up 7 bases and V 7 bases, and 8 bases lay outside the gene matches. CDR1 and CDR2 (germline): LNHDA, SQIVND (reference sequence). In nucleotides, the CDR3 is TGTGCCAGTAAGAAGACAGGGGCGCTTGGCTACACCTTC. It yields the protein CASKKTGALGYTF.

V is TRBV7-9 and J is TRBJ2-7, with 11 bases aligning to TRBD1. V was pared by 5 bases and J by 5 bases, with 11 bases of the junction left unmatched. CDR1 is SEHNR, CDR2 FQNEAQ, per germline (reference sequence). The CDR3 contains 16 residues. This chain's CDR3 is CASSRTRDRGYHEQYF. CDR3 nucleotide sequence: TGTGCCAGCAGCCGGACCCGGGACAGGGGGTACCACGAGCAGTACTTC.

This chain joins TRBV27 and TRBJ2-4, with a weak D call TRBD1 (5 bases). V shed 5 bases and J shed 0 bases, with 14 bases lying between them. The CDR3 length is 16 residues. CDR1 is MNHEY and CDR2 is SMNVEV in the germline V gene (reference sequence). The CDR3 DNA sequence: TGTGCCAGCAGTGGCACCAGGGAAATAGCCAAAAACATTCAGTACTTC. Residues: CASSGTREIAKNIQYF.

V and J are TRBV11-2 and TRBJ1-6; the match to TRBD1 covers 12 bases. This CDR3 is 15 amino acids long. Germline V gene data show CDR1 as SGHAT and CDR2 as FQNNGV. V lost 5 bases, J lost 9 bases, and 5 bases stayed unmatched. CDR3 sequence reads: CASSARDRGLSPLHF. In DNA form, the CDR3 reads TGTGCCAGCAGCGCCCGGGACAGGGGGCTTTCACCCCTCCACTTT. Full variable domain (remainder filled in from reference TRBV11-2 and TRBJ1-6): EAGVAQSPRYKIIEKRQSVAFWCNPISGHATLYWYQQILGQGPKLLIQFQNNGVVDDSQLPKDRFSAERLKGVDSTLKIQPAKLEDSAVYLCASSARDRGLSPLHFGNGTRLTVT.

This chain links TRBV4-3 with TRBJ1-2; a possible D gene is TRBD1 (5 bases). Looked up from germline, CDR1 is LGHNA and CDR2 is YSLEER. The V end lost 0 bases, the J end lost 8 bases, and 13 bases lay between the germline ends. The CDR3 loop spans 14 amino acids. The CDR3 region has the DNA TGCGCCAGCAGCCAAGAGGGCAGGGAAGGGGGCTACACCTTC. Protein: CASSQEGREGGYTF.